The source of this TCR beta chain is a study of blood T cell repertoires in COVID-19. Profiled with immunoSEQ multiplex PCR; TCRdb holds only in-frame clones, not every one. The data hold some 30,000 clones, with around 88% observed a single time. Sequenced material: peripheral blood. The sequence was collected from a human donor in a cohort sampled during active COVID-19.

The CDR3: CASSSRQEVIYGYTF. The CDR3 bases are TGTGCCAGCAGCTCCCGACAGGAAGTCATCTATGGCTACACCTTC. The chain employs TRBV6-6 and TRBJ1-2; D perhaps matches TRBD1 (6 bases). The CDR3 has 15 amino acids. V shed 6 bases and J shed 4 bases, with 18 bases lying between them. Germline V gene lookup returns CDR1 MNHNY and CDR2 SVGAGI (reference sequence).